The 18 T cell receptor beta chains given below trace back to one sample, sequenced in a study of CD8 T cells in ankylosing spondylitis. General study points: Seemingly distinctive of ankylosing spondylitis blood was a TCR beta motif formed by eight highly homologous variants.

TCRdb fed the 5' RACE reads into MiXCR, producing one record per CDR3 protein. The sample lists about 510,000 distinct CDR3 sequences; roughly 5.3% were seen once. These receptors have no identified antigens. The sequencing input was blood, either unsorted or a sorted T cell fraction (not recorded which). The receptors come from a male donor with ankylosing spondylitis.

This clonotype was seen ten or more times. Just one base apart from a much larger clone, this may be a read error. This chain links TRBV6-5 with TRBJ2-3; no clear D gene. Trimming stripped 0 bases from V and 4 bases from J, with 5 bases between. Germline CDR1 reads MNHEY; CDR2 reads SVGAGI. This CDR3 has 13 amino acids. The CDR3 region has the DNA TGTGCCAGCAGTTACTCCTTCGCAGATACGCAGTATTTT. This translates into CASSYSFADTQYF.

Many counts were recorded for this clonotype. V gene TRBV5-1 combines with J gene TRBJ1-3; D is perhaps TRBD1 (5 bases). The germline V gene has CDR1 SGHRS and CDR2 YFSETQ. The CDR3 is made up of 16 amino acids. Trimming took off 0 bases at V and 0 bases at J, with 10 bases between the two ends. Here the CDR3 DNA reads TGCGCCAGCAGCTTGGCGGGACCGCTCTCTGGAAACACCATATATTTT. This translates into CASSLAGPLSGNTIYF.

This clonotype appeared many times. This chain links TRBV5-1 with TRBJ2-5; no firm D call. V gave up 0 bases and J gave up 3 bases, with 12 bases separating them. The CDR3 totals 15 residues. Looked up from germline, CDR1 is SGHRS and CDR2 is YFSETQ. Here the CDR3 DNA reads TGCGCCAGCAGCTTGGCACCGGGCGGAGAAGAGACCCAGTACTTC. The encoded protein is CASSLAPGGEETQYF. Drawing the rest from reference TRBV5-1 and TRBJ2-5, the complete variable domain is KAGVTQTPRYLIKTRGQQVTLSCSPISGHRSVSWYQQTPGQGLQFLFEYFSETQRNKGNFPGRFSGRQFSNSRSEMNVSTLELGDSALYLCASSLAPGGEETQYFGPGTRLLVL.

This clonotype has at least ten counts. This rearrangement joins TRBV9 to TRBJ1-1, with TRBD1 matching 10 bases. CDR1 and CDR2 from the germline V gene are SGDLS and YYNGEE. The CDR3 runs 18 residues. J lost 3 bases, V lost 4 bases, and 15 bases had no gene match. CDR3 loop: CASSTYVNRGTGDTEAFF. The CDR3 DNA follows: TGTGCCAGCAGCACTTACGTAAATAGGGGGACAGGGGACACTGAAGCTTTCTTT.

The chain employs TRBV18 and TRBJ1-2; 7 bases map to TRBD1. The trim removed 2 bases at V and 3 bases at J, leaving 6 bases unmatched. CDR1 is KGHSH and CDR2 is LQKENI in the germline V gene. The CDR3 has 15 amino acids. The CDR3 DNA reads as TGTGCCAGCTCACCAACGACAGGGTCCGACTATGGCTACACCTTC. Its protein is CASSPTTGSDYGYTF.

Notes on this clonotype: Given a much more abundant clone one base away, this may be a read error. The CDR3 loop is CSARASEGGTTQYF. For the CDR3, the DNA is TGCAGTGCTAGAGCATCCGAGGGGGGCACGACCCAGTACTTC. The V gene is TRBV20-1, the J gene TRBJ2-5; D is perhaps TRBD1 or TRBD2 (6 bases each). The CDR3 is 14 residues long. The V end was cut by 1 base, the J end by 7 bases, with 16 bases between. From germline, CDR1 is DFQATT and CDR2 SNEGSKA (reference sequence).

This clonotype was recorded many times. V and J are TRBV20-1 and TRBJ1-5; no reliable D call. CDR3 size: 14 residues. The V end was cut by 0 bases, the J end by 0 bases, with 6 bases between. The germline CDR1 and CDR2 sequences are DFQATT and SNEGSKA (reference sequence). CDR3 in amino acids: CSARETYSNQPQHF. The CDR3 DNA reads TGCAGTGCTAGAGAGACATATAGCAATCAGCCCCAGCATTTT.

This clonotype was seen at least ten times. The CDR3 DNA follows: TGTGCCAGCAGTTACTCAGCCGGTACAGTGCCTGAAGCTTTCTTT. This gives the protein CASSYSAGTVPEAFF. The chain employs TRBV6-5 and TRBJ1-1; D gene ambiguous. The germline CDR1 and CDR2 sequences are MNHEY and SVGAGI. The CDR3 loop spans 15 amino acids. Trimming took 0 bases from V and 6 from J, leaving 14 bases between them.

This clonotype was detected ten times or more. The V and J genes are TRBV6-5 and TRBJ1-1; D is unclear. The CDR3 length is 13 residues. Looked up from germline, CDR1 is MNHEY and CDR2 is SVGAGI. Trimming pared 9 bases from V and 4 bases from J, leaving 15 bases between. This CDR3 reads CASHYSPGTEAFF. The CDR3 DNA follows: TGTGCCAGTCACTACTCGCCCGGCACTGAAGCTTTCTTT.

This clonotype was seen ten or more times. The rearrangement links TRBV7-2 to TRBJ2-3; D unclear. Germline V gives CDR1 SGHTA, CDR2 FQGNSA. The germline V and J ends were trimmed by 1 base and 0 bases, with 11 bases remaining between them. The CDR3 consists of 16 residues. The CDR3 here is CASSLVGGYSTDTQYF. Written as DNA, the CDR3 is TGTGCCAGCAGCTTAGTCGGCGGTTATAGCACAGATACGCAGTATTTT.

This clonotype occurred a few times. The gene calls are TRBV11-2 and TRBJ2-7, with a tentative D call TRBD2 (5 bases). Germline CDR1 reads SGHAT; CDR2 reads FQNNGV. The CDR3 spans 15 residues. Trimming removed 2 bases from V and 3 bases from J, with 14 bases in between. CDR3 sequence: CASSLTPEGIYEQYF. The CDR3 region has the DNA TGTGCCAGCAGCTTAACCCCTGAGGGAATCTACGAGCAGTACTTC.

With respect to this clonotype: A much bigger clone sits one base away, suggesting this may be a read error. V gene TRBV4-2 combines with J gene TRBJ2-2, with TRBD1 as a possible D gene (6 bases). From germline, CDR1 is LGHNA and CDR2 YNFKEQ. The CDR3 contains 16 residues. Here the CDR3 reads CTSSQDPGEDTGELFF. The CDR3 DNA reads as TGTACCAGCAGCCAAGATCCAGGGGAAGACACCGGGGAGCTGTTTTTT.

This clonotype was counted ten times or more. The chain joins TRBV5-6 to TRBJ1-1; no clear D gene. The CDR3 has 15 residues. Germline lookup yields CDR1 SGHDT and CDR2 YYEEEE. V was clipped by 2 bases and J by 1 base, with 12 bases between them. The DNA for the CDR3 is TGTGCCAGCAGCTTCGCTTTTGTCCCGAACACTGAAGCTTTCTTT. Translation gives CASSFAFVPNTEAFF.

The chain links TRBV7-8 to TRBJ2-7; D ambiguous. CDR3 length: 15 amino acids. CDR1 and CDR2 from the germline V gene are SGHVS and FQNEAQ. Trimming cost V 0 bases and J 6 bases, with 15 bases left between them. The CDR3 nucleotides are TGTGCCAGCAGCTTAGCTAGGGTTTCCCCAGGCGAGCAGTACTTC. It translates to CASSLARVSPGEQYF.

J is TRBJ2-5 and V is TRBV27, with 9 nucleotides matching TRBD2. This CDR3 is 18 amino acids long. Germline V gives CDR1 MNHEY, CDR2 SMNVEV (reference sequence). The trim removed 7 bases at V and 2 bases at J, leaving 17 bases unmatched. The CDR3 DNA follows: TGTGCCAGCATCTCCCACGTAACCCCGACTAGCGGACAAGAGACCCAGTACTTC. It codes for CASISHVTPTSGQETQYF.

This clonotype appeared many times. The chain has TRBV9 and TRBJ1-6, with 9 bases identical to TRBD1. The germline gives CDR1 SGDLS, CDR2 YYNGEE. The CDR3 consists of 16 residues. With V trimmed by 4 bases and J by 7 bases, 9 bases remained unmatched. The CDR3 protein is CASSRLPGQGNSPLHF. DNA of the CDR3: TGTGCCAGCAGCCGACTCCCGGGACAGGGAAATTCACCCCTCCACTTT.

The sample holds many counts of this clonotype. The chain uses TRBV5-5 and TRBJ2-7; D is unclear. The germline V and J ends were trimmed by 6 bases and 3 bases, with 10 bases remaining between them. This CDR3 spans 12 amino acids. Germline CDR1 SGHKS, CDR2 YYEKEE (reference sequence). CDR3 sequence: CASTGVRYEQYF. In nucleotides, the CDR3 is TGTGCCAGCACGGGCGTCCGCTACGAGCAGTACTTC.

Concerning this clonotype itself: A much larger clone sits a single nucleotide away, making a read error possible. J is TRBJ2-3 and V is TRBV29-1; D is unresolved. The V end was cut by 5 bases, the J end by 3 bases, with 9 bases between. The CDR3 covers 12 residues. Germline CDR1 is SQVTM and CDR2 is ANQGSEA. DNA for the CDR3: TGCAGCGTTCTTTCCAGGACAGATACGCAGTATTTT. As protein: CSVLSRTDTQYF.